This entry lists 4 T cell receptor beta chains sequenced from one sample in a study of cytomegalovirus exposure and HLA in healthy donors. Primers included in the PCR were 60 Vbeta and 13 Jbeta primers. Method: immunoSEQ multiplex PCR; TCRdb's copy keeps in-frame clones and lacks some. Among under 200,000 clones listed, about 81% were seen once. The sample comprised PBMCs. These receptors came from a woman aged 18-29 years in good health and CMV-seronegative.

This clone was detected once. V usage is TRBV13 and J usage is TRBJ2-5; 11 bases map to TRBD1. The CDR3 contains 15 residues. Germline CDR1 PRHDT, CDR2 FYEKMQ (reference sequence). With 5 bases clipped from V and 6 bases from J, the junction kept 8 bases outside the gene matches. The CDR3: CASSPTGTGGKTQYF. DNA of the CDR3: TGTGCCAGCAGCCCGACCGGGACAGGGGGTAAGACCCAGTACTTC.

The chain is built from TRBV19 and TRBJ1-5, with TRBD1 matching 8 bases. V shed 6 bases and J 6 bases; nucleotides not matched to a gene: 4. There are 13 residues in the CDR3. CDR1 LNHDA and CDR2 SQIVND come from the germline V gene (reference sequence). CDR3: CASRTGAVQPQHF. The CDR3, as DNA: TGTGCCAGTAGGACAGGGGCGGTTCAGCCCCAGCATTTT.

This clone appeared a single time. The chain uses TRBV5-6 and TRBJ1-5; 8 nucleotides align to TRBD1. The V segment lost 3 bases and the J segment 3 bases; nucleotides outside the gene matches: 8. CDR3 length: 16 amino acids. Germline V lookup: CDR1 SGHDT, CDR2 YYEEEE. For the CDR3, the DNA is TGTGCCAGCAGCTCCTTAAGGACAGGGTTCAATCAGCCCCAGCATTTT. Translated, it gives CASSSLRTGFNQPQHF. Based on the CDR3 plus reference TRBV5-6 and TRBJ1-5, the full variable domain is DAGVTQSPTHLIKTRGQQVTLRCSPKSGHDTVSWYQQALGQGPQFIFQYYEEEERQRGNFPDRFSGHQFPNYSSELNVNALLLGDSALYLCASSSLRTGFNQPQHFGDGTRLSIL.

This clone has a single count. The chain has TRBV5-1 and TRBJ2-5; TRBD1 is a possible D gene (5 bases). V lost 0 bases and J lost 4, with 10 bases in between. CDR1 is SGHRS and CDR2 is YFSETQ in the germline V gene. The length of the CDR3 is 14 residues. In DNA, the CDR3 is TGCGCCAGCAGCTTGGAAGGGGTAGGAGAGACCCAGTACTTC. It encodes CASSLEGVGETQYF.